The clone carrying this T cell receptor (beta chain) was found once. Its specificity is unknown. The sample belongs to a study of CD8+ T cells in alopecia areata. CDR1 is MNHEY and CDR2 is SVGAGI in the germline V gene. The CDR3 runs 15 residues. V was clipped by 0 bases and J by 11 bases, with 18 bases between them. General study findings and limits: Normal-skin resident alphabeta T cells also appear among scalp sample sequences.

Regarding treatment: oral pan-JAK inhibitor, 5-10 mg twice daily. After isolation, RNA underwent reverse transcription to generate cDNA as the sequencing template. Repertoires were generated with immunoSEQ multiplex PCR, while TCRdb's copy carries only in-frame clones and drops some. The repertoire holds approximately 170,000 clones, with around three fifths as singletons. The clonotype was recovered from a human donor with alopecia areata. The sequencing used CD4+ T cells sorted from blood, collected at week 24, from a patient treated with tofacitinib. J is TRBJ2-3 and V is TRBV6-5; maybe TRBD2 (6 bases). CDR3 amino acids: CASSYSRRGLGEQYF. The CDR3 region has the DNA TGTGCCAGCAGTTACTCCCGGCGGGGATTGGGCGAGCAGTATTTT.